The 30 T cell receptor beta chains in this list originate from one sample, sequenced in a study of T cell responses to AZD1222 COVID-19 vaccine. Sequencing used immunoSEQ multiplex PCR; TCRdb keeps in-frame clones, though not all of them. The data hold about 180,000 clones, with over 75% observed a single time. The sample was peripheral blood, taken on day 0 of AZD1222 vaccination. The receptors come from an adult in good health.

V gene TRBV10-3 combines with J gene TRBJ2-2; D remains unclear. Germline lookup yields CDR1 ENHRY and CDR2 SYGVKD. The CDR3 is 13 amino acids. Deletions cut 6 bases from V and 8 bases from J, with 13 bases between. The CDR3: CAISEAPNGELFF. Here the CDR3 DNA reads TGTGCCATCAGCGAGGCCCCGAATGGGGAGCTGTTTTTT.

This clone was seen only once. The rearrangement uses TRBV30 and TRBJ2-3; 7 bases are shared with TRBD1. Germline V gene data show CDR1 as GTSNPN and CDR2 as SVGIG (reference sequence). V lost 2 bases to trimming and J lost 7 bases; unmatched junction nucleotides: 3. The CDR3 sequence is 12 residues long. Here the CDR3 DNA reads TGTGCCTGGAGTCCGACAGGGAATACGCAGTATTTT. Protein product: CAWSPTGNTQYF.

The CDR3 loop is CASNPPGLLNTEAFF. The DNA for the CDR3 is TGTGCCAGCAACCCCCCAGGGCTTTTGAACACTGAAGCTTTCTTT. The chain has TRBV5-6 and TRBJ1-1; D possibly corresponds to TRBD1 (5 bases). Germline V CDR1 and CDR2: SGHDT, YYEEEE. V lost 6 bases to trimming and J lost 0 bases, with 15 bases between them. The length of the CDR3 is 15 residues.

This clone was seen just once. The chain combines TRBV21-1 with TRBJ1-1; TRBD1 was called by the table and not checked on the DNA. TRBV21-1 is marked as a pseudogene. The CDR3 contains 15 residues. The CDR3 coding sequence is TGTGCCAGCAGCAATCAGACAGGGGAGAACACTGAAGCTTTCTTT. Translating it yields CASSNQTGENTEAFF.

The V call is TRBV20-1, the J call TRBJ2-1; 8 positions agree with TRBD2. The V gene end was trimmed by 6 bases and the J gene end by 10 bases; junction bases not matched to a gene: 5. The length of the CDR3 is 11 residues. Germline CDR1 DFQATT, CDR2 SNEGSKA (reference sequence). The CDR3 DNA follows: TGCAGTGCACTAGCGGCAATCGAGCAGTTCTTC. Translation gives CSALAAIEQFF.

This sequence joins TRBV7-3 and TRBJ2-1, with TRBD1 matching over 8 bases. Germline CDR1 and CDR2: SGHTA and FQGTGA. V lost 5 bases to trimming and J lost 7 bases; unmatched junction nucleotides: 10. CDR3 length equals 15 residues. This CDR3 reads CASSRQGKLRNEQFF. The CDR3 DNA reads TGTGCCAGCAGCCGACAGGGGAAATTAAGAAATGAGCAGTTCTTC.

The CDR3 reads CASSLGQPATNEKLFF. The CDR3 coding sequence is TGTGCCAGCAGCTTGGGACAGCCTGCAACTAATGAAAAACTGTTTTTT. This sequence joins TRBV5-5 and TRBJ1-4, with a tentative D call TRBD1 (5 bases). The germline CDR1 and CDR2 sequences are SGHKS and YYEKEE (reference sequence). The CDR3 spans 16 residues. Trimming took off 0 bases at V and 0 bases at J, with 9 bases between the two ends.

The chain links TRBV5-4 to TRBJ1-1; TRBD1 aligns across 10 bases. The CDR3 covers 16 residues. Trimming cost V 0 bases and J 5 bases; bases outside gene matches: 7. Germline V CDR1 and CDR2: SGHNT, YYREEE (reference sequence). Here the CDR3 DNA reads TGTGCCAGCAGCTTGGGTCCGGGACAGGGGAGGACTGAAGCTTTCTTT. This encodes CASSLGPGQGRTEAFF.

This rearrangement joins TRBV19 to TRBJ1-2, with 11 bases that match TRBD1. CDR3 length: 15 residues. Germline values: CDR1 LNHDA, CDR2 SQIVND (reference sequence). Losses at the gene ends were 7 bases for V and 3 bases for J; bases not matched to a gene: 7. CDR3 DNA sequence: TGTGCCAGTAAAAATCCGGGACAGGGGGACTATGGCTACACCTTC. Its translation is CASKNPGQGDYGYTF.

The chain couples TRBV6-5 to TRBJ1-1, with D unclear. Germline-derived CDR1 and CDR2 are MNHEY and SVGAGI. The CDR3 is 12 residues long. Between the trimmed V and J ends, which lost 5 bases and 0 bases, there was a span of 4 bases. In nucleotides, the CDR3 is TGTGCCAGCAGTCGAGTGAACACTGAAGCTTTCTTT. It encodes CASSRVNTEAFF.

The CDR3 reads CASSLSGQGRNQPQHF. For the CDR3, the DNA is TGTGCCAGCAGTTTATCGGGACAGGGTCGCAATCAGCCCCAGCATTTT. The chain is built from TRBV27 and TRBJ1-5, with TRBD1 matching over 9 bases. Unmatched junction bases numbered 2, after V lost 0 bases and J lost 2 bases. Germline lookup yields CDR1 MNHEY and CDR2 SMNVEV (reference sequence). This CDR3 is 16 amino acids long.

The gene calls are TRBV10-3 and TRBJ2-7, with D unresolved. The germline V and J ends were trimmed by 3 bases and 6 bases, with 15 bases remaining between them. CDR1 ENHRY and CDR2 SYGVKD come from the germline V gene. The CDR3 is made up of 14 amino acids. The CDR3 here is CAISEQVPSGEQYF. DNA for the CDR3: TGTGCCATCAGTGAACAAGTTCCTTCGGGCGAGCAGTACTTC.

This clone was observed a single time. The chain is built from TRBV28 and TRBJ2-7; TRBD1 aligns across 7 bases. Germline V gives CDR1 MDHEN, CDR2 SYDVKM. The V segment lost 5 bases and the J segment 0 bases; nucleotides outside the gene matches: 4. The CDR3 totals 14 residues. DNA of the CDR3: TGTGCCAGCAGTGCGACAGGGAGCTCCTACGAGCAGTACTTC. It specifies CASSATGSSYEQYF.

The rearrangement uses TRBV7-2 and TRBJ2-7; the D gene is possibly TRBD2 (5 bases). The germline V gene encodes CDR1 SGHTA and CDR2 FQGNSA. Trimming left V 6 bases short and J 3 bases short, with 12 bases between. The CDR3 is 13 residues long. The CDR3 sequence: CASSRDYYYEQYF. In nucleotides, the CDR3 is TGTGCCAGCAGTCGCGACTACTACTACGAGCAGTACTTC.

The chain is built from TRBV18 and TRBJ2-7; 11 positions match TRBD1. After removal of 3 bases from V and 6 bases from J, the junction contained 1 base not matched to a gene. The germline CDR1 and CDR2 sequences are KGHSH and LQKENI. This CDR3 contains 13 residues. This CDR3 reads CASSPGQGGEQYV. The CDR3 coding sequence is TGTGCCAGCTCACCGGGACAGGGGGGCGAGCAGTACGTC.

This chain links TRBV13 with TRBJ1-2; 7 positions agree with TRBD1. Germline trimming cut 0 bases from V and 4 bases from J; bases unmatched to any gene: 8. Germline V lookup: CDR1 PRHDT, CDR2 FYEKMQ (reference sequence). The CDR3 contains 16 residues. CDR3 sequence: CASSLGTRYRGYGYTF. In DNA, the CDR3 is TGTGCCAGCAGCTTAGGTACTCGGTACAGGGGCTATGGCTACACCTTC.

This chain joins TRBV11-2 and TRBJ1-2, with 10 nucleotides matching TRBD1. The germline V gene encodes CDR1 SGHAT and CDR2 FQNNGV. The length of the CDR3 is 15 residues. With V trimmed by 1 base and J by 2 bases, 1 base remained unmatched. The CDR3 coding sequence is TGTGCCAGCAGCTTAGGGGGACAGGGGAACTATGGCTACACCTTC. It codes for CASSLGGQGNYGYTF.

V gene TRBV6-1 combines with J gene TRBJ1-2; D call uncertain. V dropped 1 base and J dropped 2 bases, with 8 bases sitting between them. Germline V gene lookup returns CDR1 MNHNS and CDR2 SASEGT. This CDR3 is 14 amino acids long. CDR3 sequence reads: CASSEGGGNYGYTF. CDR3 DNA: TGTGCCAGCAGTGAAGGCGGCGGAAACTATGGCTACACCTTC.

The CDR3 nucleotides are TGCGCCAGCAGCTTGGATACGGGACGGGAGGGGGCGATTGAGCAGTTCTTC. This sequence encodes CASSLDTGREGAIEQFF. The V gene is TRBV5-1, the J gene TRBJ2-1; D may be TRBD2 (8 bases). Germline lookup yields CDR1 SGHRS and CDR2 YFSETQ. The CDR3 runs 17 residues. Trimming took 0 bases from V and 9 from J, leaving 22 bases between them.

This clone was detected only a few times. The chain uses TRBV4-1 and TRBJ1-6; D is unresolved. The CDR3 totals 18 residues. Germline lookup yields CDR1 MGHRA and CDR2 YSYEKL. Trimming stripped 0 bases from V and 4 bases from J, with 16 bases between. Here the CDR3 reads CASSQDVADGPYNSPLHF. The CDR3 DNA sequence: TGCGCCAGCAGCCAAGATGTTGCGGACGGACCGTATAATTCACCCCTCCACTTT.

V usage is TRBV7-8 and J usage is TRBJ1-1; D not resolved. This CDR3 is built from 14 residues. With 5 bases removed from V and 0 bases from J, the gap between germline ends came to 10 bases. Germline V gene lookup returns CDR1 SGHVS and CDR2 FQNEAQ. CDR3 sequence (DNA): TGTGCCAGCAGCCAAAAAGCAATGAACACTGAAGCTTTCTTT. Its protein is CASSQKAMNTEAFF. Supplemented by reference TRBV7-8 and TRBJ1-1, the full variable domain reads GAGVSQSPRYKVAKRGQDVALRCDPISGHVSLFWYQQALGQGPEFLTYFQNEAQLDKSGLPSDRFFAERPEGSVSTLKIQRTQQEDSAVYLCASSQKAMNTEAFFGQGTRLTVV.

The CDR3 sequence: CASSQDVRGARFYGYTF. Here the CDR3 DNA reads TGCGCCAGCAGCCAAGATGTAAGGGGGGCTCGGTTTTATGGCTACACCTTC. The chain links TRBV4-1 to TRBJ1-2, with D tentatively TRBD1 (6 bases). This CDR3 has 17 residues. V shed 0 bases and J shed 5 bases, with 19 bases lying between them. Looked up from germline, CDR1 is MGHRA and CDR2 is YSYEKL.

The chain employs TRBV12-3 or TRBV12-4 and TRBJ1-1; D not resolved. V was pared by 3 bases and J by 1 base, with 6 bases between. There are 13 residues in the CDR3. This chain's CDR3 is CASSFRSNTEAFF. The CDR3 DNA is TGTGCCAGCAGTTTTAGGTCGAACACTGAAGCTTTCTTT.

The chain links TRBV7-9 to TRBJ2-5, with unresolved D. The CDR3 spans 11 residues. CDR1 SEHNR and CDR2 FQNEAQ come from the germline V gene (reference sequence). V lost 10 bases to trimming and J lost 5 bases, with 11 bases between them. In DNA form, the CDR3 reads TGTGCCACACATGAGTCCGAGACCCAGTACTTC. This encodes CATHESETQYF.

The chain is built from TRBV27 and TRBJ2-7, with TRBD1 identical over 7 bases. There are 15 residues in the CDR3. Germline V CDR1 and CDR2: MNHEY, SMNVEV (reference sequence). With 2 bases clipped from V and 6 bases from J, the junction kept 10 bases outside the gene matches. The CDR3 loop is CASSLMGQHSGEQYF. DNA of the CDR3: TGTGCCAGCAGTTTAATGGGACAGCATTCGGGCGAGCAGTACTTC.

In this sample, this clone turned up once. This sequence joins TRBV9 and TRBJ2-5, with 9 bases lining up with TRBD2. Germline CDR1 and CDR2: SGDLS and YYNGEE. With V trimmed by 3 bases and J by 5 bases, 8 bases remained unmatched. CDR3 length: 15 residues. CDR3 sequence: CASSGGGAPPETQYF. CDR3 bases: TGTGCCAGCAGCGGCGGGGGGGCCCCTCCCGAGACCCAGTACTTC.

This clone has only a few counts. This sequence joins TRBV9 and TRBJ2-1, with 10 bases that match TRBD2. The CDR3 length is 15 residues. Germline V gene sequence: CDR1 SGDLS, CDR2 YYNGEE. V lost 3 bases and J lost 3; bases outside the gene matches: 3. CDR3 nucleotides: TGTGCCAGCAGCGCCCGACTAGCGGGCTACAATGAGCAGTTCTTC. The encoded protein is CASSARLAGYNEQFF.

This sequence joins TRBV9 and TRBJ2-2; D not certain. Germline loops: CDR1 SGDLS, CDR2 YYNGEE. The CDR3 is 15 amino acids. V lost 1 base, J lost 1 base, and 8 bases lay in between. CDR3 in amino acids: CASSVLSKNTGELFF. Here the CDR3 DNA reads TGTGCCAGCAGCGTACTCTCTAAGAACACCGGGGAGCTGTTTTTT.

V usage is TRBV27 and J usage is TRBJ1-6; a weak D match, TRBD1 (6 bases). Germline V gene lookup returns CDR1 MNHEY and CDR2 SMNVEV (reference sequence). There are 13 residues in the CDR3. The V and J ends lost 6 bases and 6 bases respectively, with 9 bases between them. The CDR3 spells CASRWGPNSPLHF. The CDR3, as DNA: TGTGCCAGCAGATGGGGGCCTAATTCACCCCTCCACTTT.

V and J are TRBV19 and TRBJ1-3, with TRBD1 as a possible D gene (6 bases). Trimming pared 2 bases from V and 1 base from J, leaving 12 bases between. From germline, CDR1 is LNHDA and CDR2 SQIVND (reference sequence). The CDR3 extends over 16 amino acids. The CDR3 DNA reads TGTGCCAGTAGTATAAGGAGTGGGACATCTGGAAACACCATATATTTT. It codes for CASSIRSGTSGNTIYF.